This T cell receptor (beta chain) appears in the sequencing data of a study of CD8 T cells in ankylosing spondylitis. This clonotype was seen at least ten times. Its antigen remains unidentified. The CDR3 length is 17 residues. The V and J ends lost 2 bases and 1 base, in that order; junction bases with no gene match: 7. The germline CDR1 and CDR2 sequences are SGHAT and FQDESV (reference sequence). Study-level results: Seven or eight highly homologous variants formed a TCR beta motif that appeared characteristic of ankylosing spondylitis blood.

MiXCR, run by TCRdb on the 5' RACE reads, gives a single entry per CDR3 protein. The profile shows some 130,000 distinct CDR3 sequences, about an eighth of them singletons. The chain joins TRBV11-1 to TRBJ2-2; 7 bases are shared with TRBD2. The sequence derives from a female donor with ankylosing spondylitis or in good health (not recorded which). Sequenced material: blood, either unsorted or a sorted T cell fraction (not recorded which). Here the CDR3 reads CASSLRPSGVNTGELFF. CDR3 nucleotides: TGTGCCAGCAGCTTACGTCCAAGCGGGGTGAACACCGGGGAGCTGTTTTTT.